The 18 T cell receptor beta chains below were found in one sample sequenced in a study of T cell responses to AZD1222 COVID-19 vaccine. The repertoire was sequenced with immunoSEQ multiplex PCR; TCRdb's copy has only in-frame clones and lacks some. The table records approximately 170,000 clones, 80% to 90% of them present only once. This sample comprised peripheral blood, obtained on day 0 of AZD1222 vaccination. The receptors shown here come from an adult in good health.

V gene TRBV3-1 (or the pseudogene TRBV3-2) combines with J gene TRBJ1-1; the D gene is possibly TRBD1 (5 bases). There are 13 residues in the CDR3. Trimming left V 6 bases short and J 9 bases short, with 17 bases between. The germline CDR1 and CDR2 sequences are LGHDT and YNNKEL (reference sequence). In nucleotides, the CDR3 is TGTGCCAGCAGTACCGTCGCGGACAACAAAGCTTTCTTT. Translated: CASSTVADNKAFF.

This sequence joins TRBV7-8 and TRBJ2-6; D not certain. This CDR3 region has 14 residues. The V end was cut by 7 bases, the J end by 0 bases, with 7 bases between. Germline CDR1 reads SGHVS; CDR2 reads FQNEAQ. CDR3 protein: CASTSYSGANVLTF. The CDR3 DNA is TGTGCCAGCACCAGTTACTCTGGGGCCAACGTCCTGACTTTC.

This clone was found once. V and J are TRBV9 and TRBJ2-5; 10 bases match TRBD2. Germline V gene data show CDR1 as SGDLS and CDR2 as YYNGEE. The V and J ends lost 3 bases and 3 bases, in that order; junction bases with no gene match: 5. The CDR3 totals 15 residues. For the CDR3, the DNA is TGTGCCAGCAGCGCCGGGACTAGCGTAAAAGAGACCCAGTACTTC. Encoded protein: CASSAGTSVKETQYF.

This chain links TRBV25-1 with TRBJ2-1, with TRBD1 matching 9 bases. V shed 3 bases and J 8 bases; nucleotides not matched to a gene: 5. The CDR3 contains 14 residues. Germline V CDR1 and CDR2: MGHDK, SYGVNS. The CDR3 coding sequence is TGTGCCAGCAGTGAGGAACAGGGGGCCGATGAGCAGTTCTTC. The encoded protein is CASSEEQGADEQFF.

The chain couples TRBV7-9 to TRBJ2-5; 7 nucleotides align to TRBD1. CDR3 size: 15 residues. Germline CDR1 SEHNR, CDR2 FQNEAQ (reference sequence). V was pared by 6 bases and J by 5 bases, with 12 bases of the junction left unmatched. Written as DNA, the CDR3 is TGTGCCAGCAGGCCTACCCCCGGACAGGAGGAGACCCAGTACTTC. Protein sequence: CASRPTPGQEETQYF.

This clone was seen just once. This chain connects TRBV7-2 to TRBJ2-2, with TRBD2 identical over 8 bases. V lost 1 base and J lost 4; bases outside the gene matches: 5. CDR1 SGHTA and CDR2 FQGNSA come from the germline V gene. The CDR3 is 16 amino acids. Here the CDR3 DNA reads TGTGCCAGCAGCTTAGAAGGCGGGGGGTCCACCGGGGAGCTGTTTTTT. Translated, it gives CASSLEGGGSTGELFF.

The chain couples TRBV24-1 to TRBJ2-1; TRBD2 agrees at 7 bases. In germline, CDR1 is KGHDR, CDR2 SFDVKD. There are 17 residues in the CDR3. The V segment lost 4 bases and the J segment 0 bases; nucleotides outside the gene matches: 8. CDR3 protein: CATSDFGTTGSYNEQFF. The CDR3 DNA follows: TGTGCCACCAGTGACTTTGGGACTACGGGCTCCTACAATGAGCAGTTCTTC.

The rearrangement joins TRBV4-1 to TRBJ2-1, with 10 bases that match TRBD2. Losses at the gene ends were 3 bases for V and 9 bases for J; bases not matched to a gene: 11. The germline V gene encodes CDR1 MGHRA and CDR2 YSYEKL. The CDR3 loop spans 16 amino acids. The CDR3 loop reads CASSHRLAGHGPEQFF. DNA of the CDR3: TGCGCCAGCAGCCACCGACTAGCGGGCCATGGGCCTGAGCAGTTCTTC.

This clone came up a few times. The CDR3 reads CASSLELGGMNIQYF. The CDR3 bases are TGTGCCAGCAGCTTGGAATTGGGGGGGATGAACATTCAGTACTTC. The V gene is TRBV5-4, the J gene TRBJ2-4; 7 nucleotides match TRBD2. CDR1 is SGHNT and CDR2 is YYREEE in the germline V gene (reference sequence). This CDR3 is built from 15 residues. V lost 0 bases, J lost 7 bases, and 7 bases stayed unmatched.

The rearrangement joins TRBV3-1 (or the pseudogene TRBV3-2) to TRBJ1-1; the D is unclear. V gave up 2 bases and J gave up 4 bases, with 5 bases separating them. The CDR3 has 12 residues. Looked up from germline, CDR1 is LGHDT and CDR2 is YNNKEL (reference sequence). The CDR3, as DNA: TGTGCCAGCAGCCAAAGGCGCACTGAAGCTTTCTTT. It translates to CASSQRRTEAFF.

This chain links TRBV6-2 or TRBV6-3 with TRBJ1-2; D is ambiguous. Trimming took off 2 bases at V and 8 bases at J, with 6 bases between the two ends. The germline V gene has CDR1 MNHEY and CDR2 SVGEGT. CDR3 length: 11 amino acids. The CDR3 DNA reads as TGTGCCAGCAGTTACAAGATGGGCTACACCTTC. It is translated as CASSYKMGYTF.

The CDR3: CASSPREGPNTDTQYF. The DNA for the CDR3 is TGTGCCAGCTCACCACGGGAGGGGCCGAACACAGATACGCAGTATTTT. V gene TRBV18 combines with J gene TRBJ2-3, with TRBD2 matching over 7 bases. V dropped 1 base and J dropped 2; count of bases not matched to a gene: 6. Germline V CDR1 and CDR2: KGHSH, LQKENI. The CDR3 has 16 amino acids.

The J gene is TRBJ1-2, the V gene TRBV27; the match to TRBD1 covers 8 bases. The CDR3 has 18 amino acids. V was pared by 2 bases and J by 8 bases, with 19 bases of the junction left unmatched. Germline values: CDR1 MNHEY, CDR2 SMNVEV (reference sequence). The CDR3, as DNA: TGTGCCAGCAGTTTACGAGGGACAGGAACAAGCATAATGTGGGGCTACACCTTC. Its protein is CASSLRGTGTSIMWGYTF.

This clone was detected a few times. The genes are TRBV3-1 (or the pseudogene TRBV3-2) and TRBJ1-3; D gene ambiguous. Germline CDR1 reads LGHDT; CDR2 reads YNNKEL (reference sequence). V was clipped by 0 bases and J by 0 bases, with 9 bases between them. The CDR3 sequence is 16 residues long. CDR3 protein: CASSQDLRVSGNTIYF. In DNA form, the CDR3 reads TGTGCCAGCAGCCAAGATTTACGGGTCTCTGGAAACACCATATATTTT.

The gene calls are TRBV19 and TRBJ1-4, with no clear D. V was pared by 4 bases and J by 4 bases, with 4 bases between. The V gene's germline CDR1 is LNHDA and CDR2 SQIVND (reference sequence). This CDR3 is 12 amino acids long. The CDR3: CASSTINEKLFF. The CDR3 DNA is TGTGCCAGTAGTACAATTAATGAAAAACTGTTTTTT.

The chain has TRBV11-3 and TRBJ2-5, with 7 bases aligning to TRBD1. The CDR3 length is 15 residues. The V gene end was trimmed by 5 bases and the J gene end by 2 bases; junction bases not matched to a gene: 8. Germline values: CDR1 SGHNT, CDR2 YENEEA. The CDR3 sequence: CASSLGQQLQETQYF. The CDR3 DNA reads TGTGCCAGCAGCCTGGGACAGCAACTTCAAGAGACCCAGTACTTC.

The chain recombines TRBV5-4 with TRBJ1-1; D gene unclear. V was pared by 1 base and J by 6 bases, with 13 bases between. The length of the CDR3 is 14 residues. The germline V gene has CDR1 SGHNT and CDR2 YYREEE (reference sequence). The CDR3 DNA is TGTGCCAGCAGCTTGTTTTTTACGGAGGCTGAAGCTTTCTTT. Its translation is CASSLFFTEAEAFF.

This clone was detected only once. This chain's CDR3 is CASSQGHDRMNTEAFF. The CDR3 nucleotides read TGCGCCAGCAGCCAAGGGCACGACAGAATGAACACTGAAGCTTTCTTT. The rearrangement links TRBV4-1 to TRBJ1-1, with TRBD1 as a possible D gene (5 bases). V was pared by 1 base and J by 0 bases, with 12 bases between. The CDR3 runs 16 residues. The germline V gene has CDR1 MGHRA and CDR2 YSYEKL.